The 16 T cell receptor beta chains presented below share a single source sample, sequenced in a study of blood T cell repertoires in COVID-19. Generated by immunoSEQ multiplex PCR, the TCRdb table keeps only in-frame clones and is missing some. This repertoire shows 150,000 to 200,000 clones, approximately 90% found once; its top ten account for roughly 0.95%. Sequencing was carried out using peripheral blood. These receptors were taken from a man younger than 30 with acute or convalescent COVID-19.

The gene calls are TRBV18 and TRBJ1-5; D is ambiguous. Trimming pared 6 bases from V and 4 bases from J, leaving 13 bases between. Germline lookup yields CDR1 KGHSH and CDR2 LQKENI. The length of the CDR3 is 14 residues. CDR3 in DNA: TGTGCCAGCTCGTCAGGTTTCGGAAATCAGCCCCAGCATTTT. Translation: CASSSGFGNQPQHF.

In nucleotides, the CDR3 is TGTGCCACCGTAGCGGGGGGGGCCTACGAGCAGTACTTC. Translation: CATVAGGAYEQYF. The chain has TRBV2 and TRBJ2-7; 11 bases align to TRBD2. CDR1 is SNHLY, CDR2 FYNNEI, per germline. CDR3 length equals 13 residues. V was pared by 10 bases and J by 2 bases, with 4 bases of the junction left unmatched.

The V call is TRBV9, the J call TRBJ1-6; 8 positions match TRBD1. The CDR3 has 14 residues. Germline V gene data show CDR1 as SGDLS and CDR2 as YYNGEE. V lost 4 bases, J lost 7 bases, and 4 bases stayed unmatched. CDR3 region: CASSNRDRNSPLHF. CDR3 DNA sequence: TGTGCCAGCAGCAACCGGGACAGGAATTCACCCCTCCACTTT.

The CDR3 sequence: CASSPLSAGHYEKLFF. CDR3 coding DNA: TGTGCCAGCAGTCCCTTGAGTGCGGGGCACTATGAAAAACTGTTTTTT. This chain links TRBV28 with TRBJ1-4, with D perhaps matching TRBD1 (5 bases). The CDR3 is 16 residues long. CDR1 and CDR2 from the germline V gene are MDHEN and SYDVKM. V dropped 5 bases and J dropped 6 bases, with 19 bases sitting between them.

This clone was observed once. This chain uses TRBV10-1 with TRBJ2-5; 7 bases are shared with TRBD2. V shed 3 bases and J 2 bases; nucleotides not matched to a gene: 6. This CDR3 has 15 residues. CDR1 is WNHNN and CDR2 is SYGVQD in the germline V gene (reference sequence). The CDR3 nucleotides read TGCGCCAGCAGTGAATCGGCTAGCGGACAAGAGACCCAGTACTTC. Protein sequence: CASSESASGQETQYF.

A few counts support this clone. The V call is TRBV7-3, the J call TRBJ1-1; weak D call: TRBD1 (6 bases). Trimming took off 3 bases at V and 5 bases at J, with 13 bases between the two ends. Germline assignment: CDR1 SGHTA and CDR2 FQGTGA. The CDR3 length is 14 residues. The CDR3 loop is CASSLTYRETEAFF. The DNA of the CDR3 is TGTGCCAGCAGCTTGACCTACAGGGAAACTGAAGCTTTCTTT.

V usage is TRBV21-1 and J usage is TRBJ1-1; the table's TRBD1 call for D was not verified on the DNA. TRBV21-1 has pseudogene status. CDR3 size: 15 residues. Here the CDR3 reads CASSLKGGQNTEAFF. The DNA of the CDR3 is TGTGCCAGCAGCTTAAAAGGGGGCCAGAACACTGAAGCTTTCTTT.

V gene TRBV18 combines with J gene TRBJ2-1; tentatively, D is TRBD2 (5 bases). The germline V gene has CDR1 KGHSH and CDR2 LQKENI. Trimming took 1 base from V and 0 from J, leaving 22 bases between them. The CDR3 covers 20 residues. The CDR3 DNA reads TGTGCCAGCTCACCACGGGAGTCATTTCGGACCCCAAGCTCCTACAATGAGCAGTTCTTC. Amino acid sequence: CASSPRESFRTPSSYNEQFF.

CDR3 in DNA: TGTGCCAGCAGCCAAGAGGTGACACAGAGCAATCAGCCCCAGCATTTT. As protein: CASSQEVTQSNQPQHF. This chain uses TRBV4-2 with TRBJ1-5; D remains ambiguous. The CDR3 is made up of 16 amino acids. The germline V gene encodes CDR1 LGHNA and CDR2 YNFKEQ. The V end lost 0 bases, the J end lost 1 base, and 10 bases lay between the germline ends.

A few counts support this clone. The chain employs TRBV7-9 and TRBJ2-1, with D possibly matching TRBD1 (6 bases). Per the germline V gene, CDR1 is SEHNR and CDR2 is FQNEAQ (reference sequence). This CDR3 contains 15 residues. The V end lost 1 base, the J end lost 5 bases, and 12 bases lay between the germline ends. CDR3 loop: CASSLGSGDNNEQFF. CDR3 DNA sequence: TGTGCCAGCAGCTTAGGATCTGGGGACAACAATGAGCAGTTCTTC.

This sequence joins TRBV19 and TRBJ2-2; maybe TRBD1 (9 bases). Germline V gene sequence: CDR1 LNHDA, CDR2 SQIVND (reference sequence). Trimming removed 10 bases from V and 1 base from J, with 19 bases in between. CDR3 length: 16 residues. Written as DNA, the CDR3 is TGTGCCACCCGGGGGGGGACAGGGTGGAACACCGGGGAGCTGTTTTTT. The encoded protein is CATRGGTGWNTGELFF.

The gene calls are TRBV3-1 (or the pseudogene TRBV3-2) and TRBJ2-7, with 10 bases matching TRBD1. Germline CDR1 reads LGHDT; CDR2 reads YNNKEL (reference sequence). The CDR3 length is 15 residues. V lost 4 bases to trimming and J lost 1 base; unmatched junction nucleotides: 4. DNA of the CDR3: TGTGCCAGCAGCCCGACAGGGGGCAAGTCCTACGAGCAGTACTTC. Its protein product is CASSPTGGKSYEQYF.

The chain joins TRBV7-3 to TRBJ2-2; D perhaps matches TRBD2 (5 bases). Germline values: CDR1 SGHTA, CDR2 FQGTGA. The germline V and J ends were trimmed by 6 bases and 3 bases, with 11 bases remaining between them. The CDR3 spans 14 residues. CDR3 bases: TGTGCCAGCAGTCCTCGGCGGGACACCGGGGAGCTGTTTTTT. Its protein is CASSPRRDTGELFF. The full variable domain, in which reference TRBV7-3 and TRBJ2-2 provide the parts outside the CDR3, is GAGVSQTPSNKVTEKGKYVELRCDPISGHTALYWYRQSLGQGPEFLIYFQGTGAADDSGLPNDRFFAVRPEGSVSTLKIQRTERGDSAVYLCASSPRRDTGELFFGEGSRLTVL.

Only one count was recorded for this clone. The CDR3 here is CASSSGMGFHEQYV. CDR3 DNA: TGTGCCAGCAGTTCGGGGATGGGGTTCCACGAGCAGTACGTC. The chain carries TRBV27 and TRBJ2-7; D is perhaps TRBD2 (5 bases). Trimming left V 4 bases short and J 5 bases short, with 15 bases between. CDR1 is MNHEY, CDR2 SMNVEV, per germline (reference sequence). The CDR3 totals 14 residues.

For the CDR3, the DNA is TGCGCCAGCAGTCCTAGACCGGGACAGGCCATGAACACTGAAGCTTTCTTT. Its protein is CASSPRPGQAMNTEAFF. This chain links TRBV5-1 with TRBJ1-1; 8 bases agree with TRBD1. The germline gives CDR1 SGHRS, CDR2 YFSETQ. The CDR3 covers 17 residues. V shed 5 bases and J 0 bases; nucleotides not matched to a gene: 12. The whole variable domain, filled in from reference TRBV5-1 and TRBJ1-1, reads KAGVTQTPRYLIKTRGQQVTLSCSPISGHRSVSWYQQTPGQGLQFLFEYFSETQRNKGNFPGRFSGRQFSNSRSEMNVSTLELGDSALYLCASSPRPGQAMNTEAFFGQGTRLTVV.

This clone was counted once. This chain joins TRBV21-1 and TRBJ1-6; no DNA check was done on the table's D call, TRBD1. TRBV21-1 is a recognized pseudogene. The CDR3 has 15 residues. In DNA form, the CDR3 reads TGTGCCAGCAGCAGGGCAGATACTGATAATTCACCCCTCCACTTT. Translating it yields CASSRADTDNSPLHF.